These T cell receptor beta chains were read from a single sample in a study of response to subunit inactivated influenza vaccine. TCRdb itself ran the RT-PCR reads through MiXCR, one entry per CDR3 protein. The sample includes about 480,000 distinct CDR3 sequences, 13% of them seen just once. The sample was PBMCs from blood, taken roughly 6 weeks after vaccination. These receptors originate from a man in his fifties or sixties who received an inactivated influenza vaccine. The CDR3 runs from the conserved cysteine through the conserved F or W. The order of the fields is D gene, V gene, clone size, J gene, CDR3 protein, CDR3 DNA. D genes are given only for firm matches. Where a row states a size, it is once, few, many or the class of an expanded clone; other rows omit it.

d_gene: NA; v_gene: TRBV15; abundance: NA; j_gene: TRBJ2-7; CDR3aa: CATSRDRAAGSYEQYF; CDR3nt: TGTGCCACCAGCAGAGATAGGGCAGCCGGGTCCTACGAGCAGTACTTC
d_gene: TRBD2; v_gene: TRBV3-1; abundance: few; j_gene: TRBJ2-3; CDR3aa: CASSPLTSGRADTQYF; CDR3nt: TGTGCCAGCAGCCCCTTGACTAGCGGGAGGGCAGATACGCAGTATTTT
d_gene: NA; v_gene: TRBV4-3; abundance: few; j_gene: TRBJ2-7; CDR3aa: CASSQVNEQYF; CDR3nt: TGCGCCAGCAGCCAAGTGAACGAGCAGTACTTC
d_gene: TRBD1; v_gene: TRBV5-5; abundance: few; j_gene: TRBJ1-2; CDR3aa: CASSSPGQAMRGYTF; CDR3nt: TGTGCCAGCAGCAGTCCGGGACAGGCAATGAGAGGCTACACCTTC
d_gene: TRBD2; v_gene: TRBV18; abundance: NA; j_gene: TRBJ2-3; CDR3aa: CASSPRTSGSGSTDTQYF; CDR3nt: TGTGCCAGCTCACCTCGGACTAGCGGGAGCGGAAGCACAGATACGCAGTATTTT
d_gene: NA; v_gene: TRBV7-6; abundance: NA; j_gene: TRBJ2-5; CDR3aa: CASSRGQFQETQYF; CDR3nt: TGTGCCAGCAGCCGTGGACAGTTCCAAGAGACCCAGTACTTC
d_gene: NA; v_gene: TRBV6-6; abundance: few; j_gene: TRBJ2-7; CDR3aa: CASSWESSYEQYF; CDR3nt: TGTGCCAGCAGTTGGGAGAGCTCCTACGAGCAGTACTTC
d_gene: NA; v_gene: TRBV3-1; abundance: NA; j_gene: TRBJ2-7; CDR3aa: CASSQLENPAYEQYF; CDR3nt: TGTGCCAGCAGCCAGCTGGAGAATCCCGCCTACGAGCAGTACTTC
d_gene: NA; v_gene: TRBV20-1; abundance: NA; j_gene: TRBJ2-1; CDR3aa: CSARTGFRDEQFF; CDR3nt: TGCAGTGCTAGAACAGGGTTTCGCGATGAGCAGTTCTTC
d_gene: NA; v_gene: TRBV12-3/TRBV12-4; abundance: few; j_gene: TRBJ2-6; CDR3aa: CASSFGATGANVLTF; CDR3nt: TGTGCCAGCAGTTTCGGGGCAACTGGGGCCAACGTCCTGACTTTC
d_gene: NA; v_gene: TRBV5-1; abundance: NA; j_gene: TRBJ2-2; CDR3aa: CASSLDGPTGELFF; CDR3nt: TGCGCCAGCAGCCTCGACGGACCCACCGGGGAGCTGTTTTTT
d_gene: TRBD1; v_gene: TRBV6-1; abundance: few; j_gene: TRBJ1-1; CDR3aa: CASSATGTLSEAFF; CDR3nt: TGTGCCAGCAGTGCGACAGGGACTCTATCTGAAGCTTTCTTT
d_gene: NA; v_gene: TRBV28; abundance: NA; j_gene: TRBJ1-4; CDR3aa: CASSPRQWEKLFF; CDR3nt: TGTGCCAGCAGTCCCCGACAGTGGGAAAAACTGTTTTTT
d_gene: TRBD1; v_gene: TRBV7-3; abundance: few; j_gene: TRBJ1-1; CDR3aa: CASSPTGGMNTEAFF; CDR3nt: TGTGCCAGCAGCCCTACAGGGGGCATGAACACTGAAGCTTTCTTT
d_gene: NA; v_gene: TRBV15; abundance: few; j_gene: TRBJ2-7; CDR3aa: CATSTGQFSYEQYF; CDR3nt: TGTGCCACCAGCACTGGACAGTTCTCCTACGAGCAGTACTTC
d_gene: TRBD1; v_gene: TRBV12-3/TRBV12-4; abundance: few; j_gene: TRBJ2-7; CDR3aa: CASSLGRDRVEQYF; CDR3nt: TGTGCCAGCAGTTTAGGTAGGGACAGGGTTGAGCAGTACTTC
d_gene: NA; v_gene: TRBV6-5; abundance: NA; j_gene: TRBJ2-3; CDR3aa: CASSFSGTGTDTQYF; CDR3nt: TGTGCCAGCAGTTTCTCCGGGACTGGCACAGATACGCAGTATTTT
d_gene: NA; v_gene: TRBV12-3/TRBV12-4; abundance: few; j_gene: TRBJ2-3; CDR3aa: CASMLGGRGTDTQYF; CDR3nt: TGTGCCAGCATGTTAGGAGGAAGGGGCACAGATACGCAGTATTTT
d_gene: TRBD2; v_gene: TRBV7-2; abundance: few; j_gene: TRBJ2-2; CDR3aa: CASSTRTSGNTGELFF; CDR3nt: TGTGCCAGCAGCACAAGGACTAGCGGAAACACCGGGGAGCTGTTTTTT
d_gene: NA; v_gene: TRBV7-8; abundance: NA; j_gene: TRBJ2-7; CDR3aa: CASSLSLRTGSPHEQYF; CDR3nt: TGTGCCAGCAGCTTATCATTACGAACAGGGAGCCCCCACGAGCAGTACTTC
d_gene: NA; v_gene: TRBV20-1; abundance: NA; j_gene: TRBJ2-2; CDR3aa: CSALKGGPNTGELFF; CDR3nt: TGCAGTGCTCTTAAAGGCGGCCCGAACACCGGGGAGCTGTTTTTT
d_gene: TRBD1; v_gene: TRBV7-2; abundance: few; j_gene: TRBJ1-2; CDR3aa: CASSSSPGQGYGYTF; CDR3nt: TGTGCCAGCAGCTCGTCCCCGGGACAGGGCTATGGCTACACCTTC
d_gene: NA; v_gene: TRBV20-1; abundance: few; j_gene: TRBJ1-4; CDR3aa: CSASPGPNEKLFF; CDR3nt: TGCAGTGCTAGCCCGGGCCCTAATGAAAAACTGTTTTTT
d_gene: NA; v_gene: TRBV7-2; abundance: many; j_gene: TRBJ1-1; CDR3aa: CASSLTRPGEAFF; CDR3nt: TGTGCCAGCAGCTTGACAAGGCCGGGGGAAGCTTTCTTT
d_gene: NA; v_gene: TRBV5-1; abundance: few; j_gene: TRBJ1-5; CDR3aa: CASSAGAGENQPQHF; CDR3nt: TGCGCCAGCAGCGCGGGGGCAGGGGAGAATCAGCCCCAGCATTTT
d_gene: NA; v_gene: TRBV5-5; abundance: few; j_gene: TRBJ2-5; CDR3aa: CASSLISQGRGETQYF; CDR3nt: TGTGCCAGCAGCTTGATATCTCAGGGGCGCGGGGAGACCCAGTACTTC
d_gene: NA; v_gene: TRBV15; abundance: few; j_gene: TRBJ2-1; CDR3aa: CATSRVNGNEQFF; CDR3nt: TGTGCCACCAGCAGAGTGAATGGGAATGAGCAGTTCTTC
d_gene: NA; v_gene: TRBV12-3/TRBV12-4; abundance: NA; j_gene: TRBJ2-5; CDR3aa: CASSMTGGQETQYF; CDR3nt: TGTGCCAGCAGTATGACAGGAGGGCAAGAGACCCAGTACTTC
d_gene: NA; v_gene: TRBV7-8; abundance: NA; j_gene: TRBJ2-6; CDR3aa: CASSLHRGTGAIVLTF; CDR3nt: TGTGCCAGCAGCTTACACCGGGGAACGGGGGCCATCGTCCTGACTTTC
d_gene: NA; v_gene: TRBV7-2; abundance: NA; j_gene: TRBJ2-7; CDR3aa: CASSLDRNPSYEQYF; CDR3nt: TGTGCCAGCAGCTTAGACAGGAACCCCTCCTACGAGCAGTACTTC
d_gene: NA; v_gene: TRBV5-1; abundance: few; j_gene: TRBJ2-5; CDR3aa: CASSLGVGYSETQYF; CDR3nt: TGCGCCAGCAGCTTGGGGGTTGGGTACTCGGAGACCCAGTACTTC